This passage covers 3 T cell receptor beta chains from one sample sequenced in a study of blood T cell repertoires in COVID-19. TCRdb's table, derived via immunoSEQ multiplex PCR, lists solely in-frame clones and lacks some. The sample holds some 85,000 clones; roughly 76% are singletons and the top ten take around 21%. The sample taken for sequencing was peripheral blood. The receptors derive from a woman of 80 years or more with active or convalescent COVID-19.

The gene calls are TRBV5-8 and TRBJ1-4, with TRBD1 matching 7 bases. This CDR3 is 15 amino acids long. The V segment lost 4 bases and the J segment 2 bases; nucleotides outside the gene matches: 5. Germline V gene lookup returns CDR1 SGHTS and CDR2 YDEGEE. CDR3 nucleotide sequence: TGTGCCAGCAGCCTGCGAGGGGGCACTAATGAAAAACTGTTTTTT. Translation: CASSLRGGTNEKLFF.

This chain links TRBV12-3 or TRBV12-4 with TRBJ1-6; TRBD1 might be the D (6 bases). CDR3 size: 13 residues. Trimming cost V 4 bases and J 7 bases, with 8 bases left between them. CDR3 sequence reads: CASSWTENSPLHF. In DNA, the CDR3 is TGTGCCAGCAGTTGGACAGAAAATTCACCCCTCCACTTT.

The chain uses TRBV29-1 and TRBJ2-7, with D perhaps matching TRBD2 (5 bases). V shed 3 bases and J shed 4 bases, with 7 bases lying between them. Germline V gene data show CDR1 as SQVTM and CDR2 as ANQGSEA. The CDR3 contains 11 residues. In nucleotides, the CDR3 is TGCAGCGTTGATAGAGGGTACGAGCAGTACTTC. This sequence encodes CSVDRGYEQYF.